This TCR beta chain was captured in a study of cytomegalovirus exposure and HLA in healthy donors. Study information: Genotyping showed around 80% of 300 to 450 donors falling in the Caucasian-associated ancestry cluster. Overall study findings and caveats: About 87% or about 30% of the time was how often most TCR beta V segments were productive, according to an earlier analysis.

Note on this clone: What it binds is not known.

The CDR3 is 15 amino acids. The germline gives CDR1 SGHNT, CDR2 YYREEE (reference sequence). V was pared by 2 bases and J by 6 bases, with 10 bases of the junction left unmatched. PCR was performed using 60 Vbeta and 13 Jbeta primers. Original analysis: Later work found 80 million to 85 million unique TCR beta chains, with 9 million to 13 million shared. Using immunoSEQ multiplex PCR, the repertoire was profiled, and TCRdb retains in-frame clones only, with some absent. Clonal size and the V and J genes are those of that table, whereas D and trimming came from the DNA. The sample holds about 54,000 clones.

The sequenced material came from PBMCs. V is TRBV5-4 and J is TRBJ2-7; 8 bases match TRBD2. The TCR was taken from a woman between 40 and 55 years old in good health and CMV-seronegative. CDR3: CASSFERGTRGEQYF. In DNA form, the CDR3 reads TGTGCCAGCAGCTTTGAGCGGGGGACCCGGGGCGAGCAGTACTTC.